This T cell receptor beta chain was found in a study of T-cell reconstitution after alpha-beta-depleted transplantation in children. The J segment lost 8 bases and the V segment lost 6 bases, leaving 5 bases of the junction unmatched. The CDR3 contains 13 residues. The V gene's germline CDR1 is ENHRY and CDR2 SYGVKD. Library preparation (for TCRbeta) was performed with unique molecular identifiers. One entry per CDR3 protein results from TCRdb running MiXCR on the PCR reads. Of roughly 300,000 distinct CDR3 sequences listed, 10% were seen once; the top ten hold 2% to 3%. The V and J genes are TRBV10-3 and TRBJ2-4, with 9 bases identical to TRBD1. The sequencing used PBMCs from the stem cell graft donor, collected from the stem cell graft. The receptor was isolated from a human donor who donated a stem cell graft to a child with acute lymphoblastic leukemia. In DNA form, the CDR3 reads TGTGCCATCAGGGGACAGGGTGGAGACATTCAGTACTTC. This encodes CAIRGQGGDIQYF.